These 18 T cell receptor beta chains were all obtained from the same sample, sequenced in a study of OX40 agonist ivuxolimab in advanced cancers. TCRdb's copy holds only in-frame clones and misses some; the assay was immunoSEQ multiplex PCR. Of under 80,000 clones in the sample, approximately 92% are singletons; the top ten hold roughly a tenth. This specimen consisted of CD4+ or CD8+ T cells sorted from blood, obtained in a trial of the OX40 agonist ivuxolimab. The receptors come from an adult with an advanced solid tumor such as melanoma, head and neck, liver or kidney cancer.

The V call is TRBV4-1, the J call TRBJ1-2, with 9 bases fitting TRBD1. The CDR3 consists of 15 residues. Germline CDR1 reads MGHRA; CDR2 reads YSYEKL. The V segment lost 1 base and the J segment 2 bases; nucleotides outside the gene matches: 2. In DNA, the CDR3 is TGCGCCAGCAGCCAAGTGACAGGGGGAAACTATGGCTACACCTTC. This codes for CASSQVTGGNYGYTF.

This clone appeared once. The rearrangement uses TRBV10-3 and TRBJ2-7; 14 positions agree with TRBD2. The CDR3 length is 18 residues. Trimming removed 0 bases from V and 1 base from J; junction bases left unmatched: 5. Germline-derived CDR1 and CDR2 are ENHRY and SYGVKD. DNA of the CDR3: TGTGCCATCAGTGAGTCAAGGACTAGCGGGGGGATATCCTACGAGCAGTACTTC. Encoded protein: CAISESRTSGGISYEQYF.

The CDR3 protein is CSVAGEKLFF. DNA of the CDR3: TGCAGCGTTGCAGGAGAAAAACTGTTTTTT. The chain is built from TRBV29-1 and TRBJ1-4; D is uncertain. V was shortened by 4 bases and J by 8 bases, with 5 bases between the two germline ends. This CDR3 comprises 10 residues. CDR1 SQVTM and CDR2 ANQGSEA come from the germline V gene.

The genes are TRBV5-1 and TRBJ2-7, with D perhaps being TRBD1 or TRBD2 (6 bases each). The CDR3 contains 13 residues. Per the germline V gene, CDR1 is SGHRS and CDR2 is YFSETQ. Trimming stripped 6 bases from V and 6 bases from J, with 16 bases between. The CDR3, as DNA: TGCGCCAGCAACCTCATGGGGGGCCGCGAGCAGTACTTC. This gives the protein CASNLMGGREQYF.

The chain joins TRBV5-4 to TRBJ1-6; D gene ambiguous. The germline V and J ends were trimmed by 2 bases and 5 bases, with 11 bases remaining between them. In germline, CDR1 is SGHNT, CDR2 YYREEE (reference sequence). The CDR3 runs to 15 residues. The CDR3 here is CASSFYGSDNSPLHF. In DNA form, the CDR3 reads TGTGCCAGCAGCTTTTATGGGTCGGATAATTCACCCCTCCACTTT.

The rearrangement uses TRBV7-3 and TRBJ2-7; the match to TRBD2 covers 8 bases. J was trimmed by 2 bases and V by 4 bases; bases with no gene match: 7. Germline CDR1 and CDR2: SGHTA and FQGTGA. The CDR3 is 15 amino acids. CDR3 sequence (DNA): TGTGCCAGCAGCTCCGGAGCGGGGGCCCCCTACGAGCAGTACTTC. It codes for CASSSGAGAPYEQYF.

J is TRBJ2-7 and V is TRBV27, with a weak D call TRBD2 (6 bases). Trimming removed 8 bases at V and 3 bases at J, with 14 bases between. Germline V gene sequence: CDR1 MNHEY, CDR2 SMNVEV (reference sequence). The CDR3 is made up of 13 amino acids. The CDR3 protein is CASGVVGGYEQYF. The CDR3 bases are TGTGCCAGCGGGGTTGTGGGGGGCTACGAGCAGTACTTC.

V gene TRBV5-6 combines with J gene TRBJ2-7; D may correspond to TRBD1 or TRBD2 (5 bases each). The CDR3 extends over 13 amino acids. CDR1 and CDR2 (germline): SGHDT, YYEEEE. Trimming took off 2 bases at V and 2 bases at J, with 8 bases between the two ends. The CDR3 reads CASSFGAPYEQYF. Written as DNA, the CDR3 is TGTGCCAGCAGCTTCGGGGCTCCCTACGAGCAGTACTTC. The full variable domain, in which reference TRBV5-6 and TRBJ2-7 provide the parts outside the CDR3, is DAGVTQSPTHLIKTRGQQVTLRCSPKSGHDTVSWYQQALGQGPQFIFQYYEEEERQRGNFPDRFSGHQFPNYSSELNVNALLLGDSALYLCASSFGAPYEQYFGPGTRLTVT.

V gene TRBV27 combines with J gene TRBJ2-1; D unclear. The V end was cut by 3 bases, the J end by 0 bases, with 21 bases between. CDR3 length: 19 amino acids. Germline values: CDR1 MNHEY, CDR2 SMNVEV (reference sequence). CDR3 sequence: CASSFPLDDTSSSYNEQFF. The DNA for the CDR3 is TGTGCCAGCAGTTTCCCCCTAGACGACACCAGCAGCTCCTACAATGAGCAGTTCTTC.

V is TRBV13 and J is TRBJ2-1; 9 nucleotides agree with TRBD1. Germline V gene lookup returns CDR1 PRHDT and CDR2 FYEKMQ (reference sequence). The CDR3 runs to 14 residues. V dropped 4 bases and J dropped 8; count of bases not matched to a gene: 6. CDR3 in amino acids: CASSYTGQGYEQFF. In DNA form, the CDR3 reads TGTGCCAGCAGCTACACGGGACAGGGATATGAGCAGTTCTTC.

The gene calls are TRBV6-1 and TRBJ1-1; D is possibly TRBD1 (5 bases). The CDR3 extends over 16 amino acids. Trimming took 2 bases from V and 4 from J, leaving 17 bases between them. The germline CDR1 and CDR2 sequences are MNHNS and SASEGT. The CDR3 region has the DNA TGTGCCAGCAGTGAACCGCTAAGGGGTGGTGGCACTGAAGCTTTCTTT. It translates to CASSEPLRGGGTEAFF.

V gene TRBV7-9 combines with J gene TRBJ2-5, with 15 bases identical to TRBD2. CDR1 is SEHNR, CDR2 FQNEAQ, per germline (reference sequence). The V and J ends lost 5 bases and 2 bases, in that order; junction bases with no gene match: 3. The CDR3 loop spans 16 amino acids. In DNA, the CDR3 is TGTGCCAGCAGCACGGGACTAGCGGGGGGACAAGAGACCCAGTACTTC. Translated, it gives CASSTGLAGGQETQYF.

The chain links TRBV20-1 to TRBJ1-1; D gene ambiguous. The CDR3 is 11 amino acids. V dropped 6 bases and J dropped 5 bases, with 10 bases sitting between them. In germline, CDR1 is DFQATT, CDR2 SNEGSKA (reference sequence). As DNA, the CDR3 is TGCAGTGCCCCGCGGGTGACTGAAGCTTTCTTT. This sequence encodes CSAPRVTEAFF.

DNA of the CDR3: TGTGCCAGCAGCCCCCCGGACAGGGTGATTAACTATGGCTACACCTTC. This codes for CASSPPDRVINYGYTF. This rearrangement joins TRBV7-8 to TRBJ1-2; 8 nucleotides agree with TRBD1. V gave up 5 bases and J gave up 1 base; unmatched junction bases: 9. Germline CDR1 and CDR2: SGHVS and FQNEAQ. The length of the CDR3 is 16 residues.

This clone was observed once. The chain employs TRBV9 and TRBJ1-4, with D perhaps matching TRBD1 (5 bases). CDR1 SGDLS and CDR2 YYNGEE come from the germline V gene. Trimming took 4 bases from V and 1 from J, leaving 11 bases between them. CDR3 length equals 15 residues. The CDR3 DNA follows: TGTGCCAGCAGCCCGGGGGGGTTAACTAATGAAAAACTGTTTTTT. The encoded protein is CASSPGGLTNEKLFF.

DNA of the CDR3: TGTGCCAGCAGTCGCCGGGACAGTAAAAACATTCAGTACTTC. This codes for CASSRRDSKNIQYF. The chain employs TRBV6-5 and TRBJ2-4; the match to TRBD1 covers 7 bases. The CDR3 runs 14 residues. Germline V gives CDR1 MNHEY, CDR2 SVGAGI. The V gene end was trimmed by 5 bases and the J gene end by 4 bases; junction bases not matched to a gene: 5.

This chain connects TRBV4-1 to TRBJ1-5; D is uncertain. The germline V gene encodes CDR1 MGHRA and CDR2 YSYEKL. Trimming removed 0 bases at V and 7 bases at J, with 7 bases between. There are 13 residues in the CDR3. CDR3 coding DNA: TGCGCCAGCAGCCAAGATACGGGACAGCCCCAGCATTTT. It encodes CASSQDTGQPQHF.

This chain links TRBV11-2 with TRBJ2-7; D unresolved. Germline CDR1 reads SGHAT; CDR2 reads FQNNGV. The CDR3 sequence is 13 residues long. The V end lost 2 bases, the J end lost 3 bases, and 8 bases lay between the germline ends. CDR3 sequence reads: CASSLPSSYEQYF. The CDR3 bases are TGTGCCAGCAGCTTACCTTCTAGCTACGAGCAGTACTTC.